This T cell receptor (beta chain) was recovered during a study of a mutant IDH1 vaccine in newly diagnosed glioma. Study at large: Vaccination followed radiotherapy alone by 4-6 weeks, or accompanied temozolomide cycles.

As regards this clone: Its antigen is not identified. The junction differs from germline at one of its ends, possibly a read error.

TCRdb keeps only in-frame clones here, not all; method: immunoSEQ multiplex PCR. The sample holds approximately 58,000 clones; 80% to 85% are singletons and the top ten take roughly 4%. Germline CDR1 SNHLY, CDR2 FYNNEI. The CDR3 spans 15 residues. Described time point: week 47, end of study. Every vaccine dose comprised 300 ug of mutant IDH1 20-mer peptide plus topical imiquimod. New IDH1-mutant, ATRX-lost WHO grade 3 or 4 astrocytomas occurred in donors. Sequences were derived from PBMCs, sampled from a glioma patient whose treatment included an IDH1 peptide vaccine. The rearrangement links TRBV2 to TRBJ2-3, with D perhaps TRBD2 (5 bases). This TCR was sampled from a young man with glioma. The CDR3 region is CASSEGRGGGDTQYF. In nucleotides, the CDR3 is TGTGCCAGCAGCGAAGGACGGGGTGGAGGTGATACGCAGTATTTT. The full variable domain, with the rest looked up from reference TRBV2 and TRBJ2-3, is EPEVTQTPSHQVTQMGQEVILRCVPISNHLYFYWYRQILGQKVEFLVSFYNNEISEKSEIFDDQFSVERPDGSNFTLKIRSTKLEDSAMYFCASSEGRGGGDTQYFGPGTRLTVL.